This T cell receptor beta chain was identified during a study of blood T cell repertoires in COVID-19. For the study at large: Sites in the United States, Italy and Spain provided acute and convalescent COVID-19 samples. The cDNA or gDNA used as material had been derived from T cells, B-cell-depleted T cells, or PBMCs.

As processed by the authors: Reference gene primer amplification yielded estimated nucleated cell counts. Here immunoSEQ multiplex PCR was the method, and the copy in TCRdb shows in-frame clones only, minus some. V, J and clone size were drawn from that table, and D and trimming were deduced from the DNA. The sample holds roughly 230,000 clones; about 88% are singletons and the top ten take 1.5% to 2%. The sample taken for sequencing was peripheral blood. The receptor was derived from a man in his 70s with acute or convalescent COVID-19.

As DNA, the CDR3 is TGTGCCAGCGAGGGGGAAGGCTTTGGAGGCTACACCTTC. Amino acids: CASEGEGFGGYTF. J is TRBJ1-2 and V is TRBV6-5; weak D call: TRBD1 (6 bases). This CDR3 spans 13 amino acids. CDR1 is MNHEY and CDR2 is SVGAGI in the germline V gene. V was clipped by 8 bases and J by 8 bases, with 18 bases between them.